The clone carrying this T cell receptor beta chain was recorded a few times. The target antigen is unknown. Looked up from germline, CDR1 is MNHEY and CDR2 is SVGAGI. The CDR3 is 13 amino acids. V lost 4 bases, J lost 5 bases, and 11 bases lay in between. The data were taken from a study of T-cell memory formation after mild COVID-19. Background on the study: TCR clusters were largely donor specific.

Study results and limitations: Clones which contracted sat mainly in CM and EM if CD4+, and in EMRA if CD8+. For second-wave clones that peaked at day 37, SARS-CoV-2 specificity went unverified. CD4/CD8 balance held among clones contracting day 15 to 85, and later expanders leaned CD4+.

In TCRdb, the 5' RACE reads were re-called with MiXCR into one record per CDR3 protein. The sample comprises about 200,000 distinct CDR3 sequences, 9.5% of which are singletons, and 3.5% to 4% rests with the top ten. The clonotype originates from a man younger than 30 who had mild COVID-19 (a few samples of this study predate the infection). Cell type and time point are not known. This chain uses TRBV6-5 with TRBJ2-5; a possible D gene is TRBD1 (6 bases). The sample taken for sequencing was PBMCs or a T cell subset sorted from them (not recorded which). CDR3 sequence reads: CASSSPGDETQYF. The CDR3 nucleotides read TGTGCCAGCAGTTCGCCAGGGGATGAGACCCAGTACTTC.